The entry that follows covers one T cell receptor beta chain sequence. Its antigen is undetermined. The data were taken from a study of shared clonotypes between healthy human individuals. Using immunoSEQ multiplex PCR, the repertoire was profiled, and TCRdb retains in-frame clones only, with some absent. The sample consists of about 680,000 clones, roughly 70% of them appearing once. The donors were adults (healthy and HIV-negative) with no recent acute infections or vaccinations. Every one of the donors was a Caucasian adult that lived in Nashville, Tennessee. Study findings and constraints: It was observed that roughly 5.5% of naive CD4 clonotypes were shared across a few donors.

This clonotype was sampled from a woman between 25 and 40 years old in good health. Sequencing was done on a sample of memory CD4+ T cells sorted from blood. Subset meaning: CD45RA-negative fraction.

The CDR3 region is CASTTGGNSYEQYF. CDR3 DNA sequence: TGTGCCAGCACCACAGGGGGGAACTCCTACGAGCAGTACTTC. The V gene is TRBV6-5, the J gene TRBJ2-7, with TRBD1 identical over 8 bases. J gave up 0 bases and V 7 bases, and 5 bases lay outside the gene matches. Germline V gene lookup returns CDR1 MNHEY and CDR2 SVGAGI. The CDR3 spans 14 residues.